The sequence of this TCR beta chain was determined in a study of tumor and adjacent non-tumor tissue in lung cancer. The germline gives CDR1 SEHNR, CDR2 FQNEAQ (reference sequence). V lost 9 bases and J lost 3, with 9 bases in between. The CDR3 has 12 residues. TCRbeta libraries were built with three rounds of nested PCR, modified from ARM-PCR. TCRdb recomputed calls from the multiplex PCR reads with MiXCR, one row per CDR3 protein. The data contain about 48,000 distinct CDR3 sequences, 64% of them singletons. In regard to this clonotype: A much larger clonotype is one base distant, so this may be a read error.

The template was RNA from unsorted bulk tissue. Distant lung tissue was collected more than 3 cm away from the tumor edge. The sample taken for sequencing was distant non-tumor lung tissue. This receptor was obtained from a woman in her 70s with non-small cell lung cancer. J is TRBJ1-5 and V is TRBV7-9; D unresolved. CDR3 protein: CASCQDNQPQHF. CDR3 DNA: TGTGCCAGTTGCCAGGACAATCAGCCCCAGCATTTT.